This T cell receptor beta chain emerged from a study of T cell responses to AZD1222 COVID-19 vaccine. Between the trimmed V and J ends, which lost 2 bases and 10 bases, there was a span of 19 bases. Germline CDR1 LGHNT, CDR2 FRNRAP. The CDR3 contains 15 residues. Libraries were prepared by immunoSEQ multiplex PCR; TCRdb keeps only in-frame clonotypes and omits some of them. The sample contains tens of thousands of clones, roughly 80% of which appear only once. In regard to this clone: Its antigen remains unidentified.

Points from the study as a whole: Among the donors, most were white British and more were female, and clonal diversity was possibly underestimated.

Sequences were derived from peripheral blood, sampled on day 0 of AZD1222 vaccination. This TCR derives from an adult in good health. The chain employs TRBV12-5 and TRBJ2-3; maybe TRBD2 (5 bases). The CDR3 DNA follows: TGTGCTAGTGGTTTGCCTACTAGAGAGGTCTTTCCGCAGTATTTT. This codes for CASGLPTREVFPQYF.